What follows is one TCR beta chain and its context. This record belongs to a study of blood T cell repertoires in COVID-19. CDR3 length equals 12 residues. V was pared by 5 bases and J by 6 bases, with 9 bases between. CDR1 is SGHAT, CDR2 FQNNGV, per germline. Assay: immunoSEQ multiplex PCR; the TCRdb copy retains only in-frame clones and omits some. Found here are about 59,000 clones, 80% of them singletons; the top ten hold about 7.1%. The sample consisted of peripheral blood. The gene calls are TRBV11-2 and TRBJ2-3; no clear D. The clonotype comes from a man aged 55 to 70 with acute or convalescent COVID-19. CDR3 bases: TGTGCCAGCAGCCCCTCGCGGGATACGCAGTATTTT. As protein: CASSPSRDTQYF.